What follows are 18 T cell receptor beta chains derived from one specimen sequenced in a study of T cell repertoires in cytomegalovirus infection. Their antigens remain unidentified. MiXCR, applied by TCRdb to the reads, yields one record per CDR3 protein. This repertoire shows hundreds of thousands of distinct CDR3 sequences, around 29% found once; its top ten account for roughly 13%. This specimen was cultured CD8+ T cells from PBMCs, taken from culture after CMV antigen stimulation. These receptors originate from a human donor in good health (CMV status not recorded). Some clones in this sample may be carry-over from other donors' samples.

For this clonotype: One end of the junction is discordant with germline, which a read error may explain. The V call is TRBV7-9, the J call TRBJ2-1; D gene ambiguous. Germline-derived CDR1 and CDR2 are SEHNR and FQNEAQ (reference sequence). The CDR3 is made up of 13 amino acids. This CDR3 reads CASRLEPNNEQFF. The CDR3 DNA is TGTGCCAGCAGATTAGAGCCTAACAATGAGCAGTTCTTC.

The chain is built from TRBV12-3 or TRBV12-4 and TRBJ1-4; no clear D gene. This CDR3 spans 14 amino acids. V shed 3 bases and J shed 12 bases, with 17 bases lying between them. The CDR3, as DNA: TGTGCCAGCAGTTTTTGGCCACAAGTCGAAGAACTGTTTTTT. It encodes CASSFWPQVEELFF.

In this sample, this clonotype turned up a few times. This chain joins TRBV6-2 or TRBV6-3 and TRBJ1-5; TRBD1 is a possible D gene (5 bases). V shed 5 bases and J shed 6 bases, with 14 bases lying between them. In germline, CDR1 is MNHEY, CDR2 SVGEGT. The length of the CDR3 is 14 residues. CDR3 residues: CASSTGGESQPQHF. The CDR3 DNA is TGTGCCAGCAGTACGGGGGGGGAAAGTCAGCCCCAGCATTTT.

This clonotype was observed a few times. V and J are TRBV12-3 or TRBV12-4 and TRBJ2-7, with 7 bases fitting TRBD1. This CDR3 is built from 18 residues. With 3 bases clipped from V and 5 bases from J, the junction kept 19 bases outside the gene matches. In DNA form, the CDR3 reads TGTGCCAGCAGTTTGGAGGTAATCCGGGACAGCCTTATCCACGAGCAGTACTTC. Its protein is CASSLEVIRDSLIHEQYF.

V usage is TRBV4-1 and J usage is TRBJ1-4; D unresolved. The germline V gene has CDR1 MGHRA and CDR2 YSYEKL. V was clipped by 0 bases and J by 6 bases, with 20 bases between them. The CDR3 extends over 18 amino acids. CDR3 coding DNA: TGCGCCAGCAGCCAAGATCCGAGTTCGTCAGGCGGCGATGAAAAACTGTTTTTT. Translated: CASSQDPSSSGGDEKLFF.

Comment on this clonotype: At one end, the junction sequence differs from germline, possibly due to a read error. This chain connects TRBV7-6 to TRBJ2-2, with 10 positions matching TRBD1. CDR3 length: 19 amino acids. CDR1 and CDR2 from the germline V gene are SGHVS and FNYEAQ. Here the CDR3 DNA reads TGTGTCAGCAGCTTAGATGGGACAGGGGCCCCGCCGAACACCGGGGAGCTGTTTTTT. Residues: CVSSLDGTGAPPNTGELFF.

This clonotype showed up just once. This chain links TRBV18 with TRBJ1-5, with D unclear. This CDR3 spans 14 amino acids. The V gene lost 3 bases and the J gene lost 3 bases, with 9 bases spanning the gap. Germline CDR1 is KGHSH and CDR2 is LQKENI. The CDR3 DNA is TGTGCCAGCTCACCCCCGTCCAACAATCAGCCCCAGCATTTT. It translates to CASSPPSNNQPQHF.

This clonotype was seen a handful of times. The rearrangement joins TRBV25-1 to TRBJ1-5; TRBD1 might be the D (5 bases). Germline CDR1 is MGHDK and CDR2 is SYGVNS. The CDR3 extends over 15 amino acids. Trimming cost V 2 bases and J 4 bases, with 12 bases left between them. The CDR3 DNA is TGTGCCAGCAGTGAAGAAGGGGTCGGAAATCAGCCCCAGCATTTT. It is translated as CASSEEGVGNQPQHF.

The chain has TRBV19 and TRBJ1-2; D gene uncertain. V lost 8 bases and J lost 3, with 4 bases in between. Germline assignment: CDR1 LNHDA and CDR2 SQIVND (reference sequence). This CDR3 comprises 10 residues. CDR3 sequence reads: CASADYGYTF. The CDR3 bases are TGTGCCAGTGCAGACTATGGCTACACCTTC.

The chain has TRBV2 and TRBJ2-2; TRBD2 agrees at 7 bases. With V trimmed by 6 bases and J by 4 bases, 8 bases remained unmatched. The germline V gene encodes CDR1 SNHLY and CDR2 FYNNEI. The CDR3 has 15 amino acids. The CDR3 DNA reads as TGTGCCAGCAGCCCCCTAGCGGAAATCACCGGGGAGCTGTTTTTT. Amino acids: CASSPLAEITGELFF.

This clonotype has a count of ten or more. The CDR3 reads CASSLVAGWGSGANVLTF. In DNA, the CDR3 is TGTGCCAGCAGCTTAGTTGCAGGCTGGGGCTCTGGGGCCAACGTCCTGACTTTC. This chain links TRBV7-9 with TRBJ2-6; D uncertain. Trimming removed 1 base from V and 0 bases from J, with 13 bases in between. Per the germline V gene, CDR1 is SEHNR and CDR2 is FQNEAQ (reference sequence). This CDR3 is built from 18 residues.

The rearrangement links TRBV7-2 to TRBJ1-5; tentative D call: TRBD1 (5 bases). Trimming cost V 2 bases and J 0 bases, with 11 bases left between them. Germline V gene lookup returns CDR1 SGHTA and CDR2 FQGNSA. The CDR3 has 16 residues. CDR3 nucleotides: TGTGCCAGCAGCTTACTGGGGGAGCCTAGCAATCAGCCCCAGCATTTT. This codes for CASSLLGEPSNQPQHF.

This clonotype was seen ten or more times. This sequence joins TRBV7-8 and TRBJ2-7; D call uncertain. Trimming cost V 6 bases and J 5 bases, with 17 bases left between them. Germline CDR1 is SGHVS and CDR2 is FQNEAQ. The length of the CDR3 is 14 residues. The CDR3 here is CASRTHRLGDEQYV. The CDR3 nucleotides are TGTGCCAGCAGGACTCACCGGTTGGGCGACGAGCAGTACGTC.

V and J are TRBV12-3 or TRBV12-4 and TRBJ2-5; no reliable D call. The CDR3 is 15 residues long. V lost 3 bases and J 5 bases, leaving 16 bases between the germline ends. DNA for the CDR3: TGTGCCAGCAGTTTTCGGCCCCTTAAACTGGAGACCCAGTACTTC. Translation: CASSFRPLKLETQYF.

The J gene is TRBJ2-2, the V gene TRBV6-6; the D gene is possibly TRBD1 (5 bases). The CDR3 has 12 amino acids. V lost 10 bases, J lost 3 bases, and 9 bases lay in between. CDR1 MNHNY and CDR2 SVGAGI come from the germline V gene (reference sequence). The CDR3 bases are TGTGCCAACAAGGGGCACACCGGGGAGCTGTTTTTT. It translates to CANKGHTGELFF.

This clonotype was counted many times. The CDR3 nucleotides are TGTGCCAGCAGCTTCTGGACAGGAGGCAGCAATCAGCCCCAGCATTTT. Translation: CASSFWTGGSNQPQHF. The chain uses TRBV7-2 and TRBJ1-5; 7 nucleotides agree with TRBD1. The ends lost 3 bases at V and 1 base at J; junction bases unmatched: 6. Germline-derived CDR1 and CDR2 are SGHTA and FQGNSA. CDR3 length equals 16 residues.

This clonotype appeared a single time. The chain combines TRBV14 with TRBJ1-1; TRBD1 matches at 7 bases. CDR1 is SGHDN and CDR2 is FVKESK in the germline V gene. The CDR3 loop spans 13 amino acids. The junction had 5 bases not matched to a gene; V was cut back by 3 bases and J by 7 bases. In DNA form, the CDR3 reads TGTGCCAGCAGCCATAGGACAGGAATTGAAGCTTTCTTT. It is translated as CASSHRTGIEAFF.

This clonotype was seen many times. As DNA, the CDR3 is TGTGCTAGTGGTTTGCCTTCAGCGGGGGTCACAGATACGCAGTATTTT. Its protein product is CASGLPSAGVTDTQYF. The chain recombines TRBV12-5 with TRBJ2-3; 8 positions match TRBD2. CDR3 size: 16 residues. In germline, CDR1 is LGHNT, CDR2 FRNRAP. The V gene end was trimmed by 2 bases and the J gene end by 2 bases; junction bases not matched to a gene: 6. The whole variable domain, remainder taken from reference TRBV12-5 and TRBJ2-3, is DARVTQTPRHKVTEMGQEVTMRCQPILGHNTVFWYRQTMMQGLELLAYFRNRAPLDDSGMPKDRFSAEMPDATLATLKIQPSEPRDSAVYFCASGLPSAGVTDTQYFGPGTRLTVL.